The 19 T cell receptor beta chains below were found in one sample sequenced in a study of OX40 agonist ivuxolimab in advanced cancers. Clones were sequenced by immunoSEQ multiplex PCR, and TCRdb holds only the in-frame ones, with some missing. In the table there are 60,000 to 75,000 clones, 65% to 90% of which are singletons. The material sequenced was CD4+ or CD8+ T cells sorted from blood, taken in a trial of the OX40 agonist ivuxolimab. The receptors stem from an adult with an advanced solid tumor such as melanoma, head and neck, liver or kidney cancer.

The rearrangement uses TRBV5-6 and TRBJ2-7; D gene unclear. CDR1 is SGHDT and CDR2 is YYEEEE in the germline V gene. V was clipped by 6 bases and J by 4 bases, with 14 bases between them. The CDR3 extends over 13 amino acids. The DNA for the CDR3 is TGTGCCAGCATCATCCCCCGGTTTTACGAGCAGTACTTC. As protein: CASIIPRFYEQYF.

The chain has TRBV11-1 and TRBJ1-2, with D tentatively TRBD1 (6 bases). This CDR3 has 14 residues. V shed 5 bases and J shed 1 base, with 11 bases lying between them. The germline V gene encodes CDR1 SGHAT and CDR2 FQDESV (reference sequence). CDR3 DNA sequence: TGTGCCAGCAGCGGACAGTTAGTTAACTATGGCTACACCTTC. It specifies CASSGQLVNYGYTF. The full variable domain, completed using reference TRBV11-1 and TRBJ1-2, is EAEVAQSPRYKITEKSQAVAFWCDPISGHATLYWYRQILGQGPELLVQFQDESVVDDSQLPKDRFSAERLKGVDSTLKIQPAELGDSAMYLCASSGQLVNYGYTFGSGTRLTVV.

V is TRBV4-1 and J is TRBJ2-1; 7 bases agree with TRBD1. J lost 3 bases, V lost 2 bases, and 7 bases had no gene match. The germline gives CDR1 MGHRA, CDR2 YSYEKL. CDR3 length equals 16 residues. Here the CDR3 reads CASSQPGQRNYNEQFF. As DNA, the CDR3 is TGCGCCAGCAGCCAACCGGGACAGAGAAACTACAATGAGCAGTTCTTC.

In the case of this clone: At one end the junction does not follow the germline gene, possibly because of a read error. The chain recombines TRBV6-1 with TRBJ1-5; TRBD1 aligns across 8 bases. This CDR3 contains 17 residues. Germline V lookup: CDR1 MNHNS, CDR2 SASEGT. The chain's CDR3 is CAISESQGGRGNQPQHF. CDR3 DNA: TGTGCCATCAGTGAATCACAGGGGGGTCGTGGTAATCAGCCCCAGCATTTT.

The V and J genes are TRBV6-4 and TRBJ1-2; 8 bases are shared with TRBD1. The CDR3 sequence is 15 residues long. CDR1 and CDR2 from the germline V gene are MRHNA and SNTAGT. J was trimmed by 8 bases and V by 4 bases; bases with no gene match: 12. The CDR3 sequence is CASSADRGRLGGYTF. CDR3 bases: TGTGCCAGCAGTGCCGACAGGGGCCGCCTGGGGGGCTACACCTTC.

This chain links TRBV7-9 with TRBJ2-7, with 7 positions matching TRBD1. The CDR3 is 15 residues long. V was clipped by 1 base and J by 2 bases; unmatched bases: 5. Germline V gene data show CDR1 as SEHNR and CDR2 as FQNEAQ (reference sequence). As DNA, the CDR3 is TGTGCCAGCAGCTTAGTAGGCCAGGGGGCCTACGAGCAGTACTTC. As protein: CASSLVGQGAYEQYF. Full variable domain (rest looked up from reference TRBV7-9 and TRBJ2-7): DTGVSQNPRHKITKRGQNVTFRCDPISEHNRLYWYRQTLGQGPEFLTYFQNEAQLEKSRLLSDRFSAERPKGSFSTLEIQRTEQGDSAMYLCASSLVGQGAYEQYFGPGTRLTVT.

The chain couples TRBV11-2 to TRBJ2-1; D might be TRBD2 (5 bases). Germline assignment: CDR1 SGHAT and CDR2 FQNNGV. This CDR3 region has 14 residues. Trimming removed 0 bases from V and 5 bases from J, with 8 bases in between. The CDR3, as DNA: TGTGCCAGCAGCTTAGATCGGAGGCACAATGAGCAGTTCTTC. Translated: CASSLDRRHNEQFF.

The V gene is TRBV6-8, the J gene TRBJ2-5; D ambiguous. This CDR3 is 14 amino acids long. Trimming left V 0 bases short and J 3 bases short, with 8 bases between. Per germline, CDR1 MNHGY and CDR2 SAAAGT. The CDR3 sequence is CASSYSTKKETQYF. As DNA, the CDR3 is TGTGCCAGCAGTTACTCAACTAAAAAAGAGACCCAGTACTTC.

This clone was found a few times. The V call is TRBV2, the J call TRBJ1-2; D is possibly TRBD1 (6 bases). V lost 8 bases, J lost 7 bases, and 14 bases lay in between. The CDR3 has 12 residues. The V gene's germline CDR1 is SNHLY and CDR2 FYNNEI. Written as DNA, the CDR3 is TGTGCCAGCTCGCAGGGGTCGAGTGGCTACACCTTC. It is translated as CASSQGSSGYTF.

The chain is built from TRBV19 and TRBJ1-1; TRBD1 agrees at 9 bases. CDR3 length: 13 residues. Germline V gene lookup returns CDR1 LNHDA and CDR2 SQIVND (reference sequence). J was trimmed by 10 bases and V by 7 bases; bases with no gene match: 10. The CDR3 coding sequence is TGTGCCAGTACCCGTGGACAGGGGATATTAGCTTTCTTT. Protein product: CASTRGQGILAFF.

This clone has more than one count but fewer than ten. J is TRBJ2-1 and V is TRBV27, with D possibly being TRBD2 (6 bases). V shed 10 bases and J shed 4 bases, with 17 bases lying between them. Germline values: CDR1 MNHEY, CDR2 SMNVEV (reference sequence). The CDR3 runs 14 residues. The CDR3 DNA is TGTGCCACTCATGGGCGGGGTACATACAATGAGCAGTTCTTC. As protein: CATHGRGTYNEQFF.

The chain links TRBV2 to TRBJ1-4, with D maybe TRBD1 (5 bases). V was cut by 6 bases and J by 8 bases, with 10 bases left in between. Germline V gene sequence: CDR1 SNHLY, CDR2 FYNNEI. The CDR3 covers 12 residues. The CDR3 DNA follows: TGTGCCAGCAGGTGGACAAACGAAAAACTGTTTTTT. This translates into CASRWTNEKLFF.

The chain uses TRBV28 and TRBJ1-1; tentatively, D is TRBD1 (5 bases). Trimming cost V 6 bases and J 11 bases, with 16 bases left between them. The germline gives CDR1 MDHEN, CDR2 SYDVKM. This CDR3 comprises 12 residues. In DNA form, the CDR3 reads TGTGCCAGCAGCCTGGGACTCATTGGGGCTTTCTTT. Amino acids: CASSLGLIGAFF.

V usage is TRBV2 and J usage is TRBJ2-1; D may be TRBD1 (6 bases). In germline, CDR1 is SNHLY, CDR2 FYNNEI. CDR3 size: 13 residues. The V and J ends lost 6 bases and 3 bases respectively, with 9 bases between them. Here the CDR3 DNA reads TGTGCCAGCAGCCCGGACAGCTACAATGAGCAGTTCTTC. Protein: CASSPDSYNEQFF.

This chain uses TRBV6-1 with TRBJ1-3, with D unresolved. Per the germline V gene, CDR1 is MNHNS and CDR2 is SASEGT. V lost 2 bases, J lost 9 bases, and 11 bases lay in between. The CDR3 spans 13 residues. The CDR3 loop reads CASSESIVGTIYF. CDR3 DNA: TGTGCCAGCAGTGAATCGATAGTCGGCACCATATATTTT.

This chain connects TRBV10-3 to TRBJ2-5; D gene ambiguous. The germline gives CDR1 ENHRY, CDR2 SYGVKD. V lost 0 bases to trimming and J lost 2 bases, with 16 bases between them. The CDR3 length is 17 residues. For the CDR3, the DNA is TGTGCCATCAGTGAGTCGACGAGACTCACATTGCAAGAGACCCAGTACTTC. Its protein is CAISESTRLTLQETQYF.

The rearrangement joins TRBV19 to TRBJ1-5; TRBD1 agrees at 7 bases. Germline CDR1 reads LNHDA; CDR2 reads SQIVND (reference sequence). V lost 7 bases and J lost 1; bases outside the gene matches: 13. CDR3 size: 17 residues. The CDR3 DNA is TGTGCCAGTAATTCCAGGGGGGGGAGGGCCAGCAATCAGCCCCAGCATTTT. As protein: CASNSRGGRASNQPQHF.

The V call is TRBV7-9, the J call TRBJ2-7, with TRBD1 identical over 12 bases. CDR1 is SEHNR, CDR2 FQNEAQ, per germline (reference sequence). There are 15 residues in the CDR3. V was clipped by 0 bases and J by 6 bases; unmatched bases: 3. CDR3 bases: TGTGCCAGCAGCTTAGCCGGGACAGGGGGCGTCGAGCAGTACTTC. This sequence encodes CASSLAGTGGVEQYF.

The chain combines TRBV25-1 with TRBJ2-5; D uncertain. CDR1 and CDR2 from the germline V gene are MGHDK and SYGVNS. The CDR3 sequence is 14 residues long. The V end lost 7 bases, the J end lost 5 bases, and 17 bases lay between the germline ends. CDR3 in amino acids: CASTAGPARETQYF. CDR3 bases: TGTGCCAGCACCGCCGGCCCGGCAAGGGAGACCCAGTACTTC.